Below are 14 T cell receptor beta chains sequenced from a single sample in a study of spatial heterogeneity in lung cancer. In TCRdb, the 5' RACE reads were re-called with MiXCR into one record per CDR3 protein. This table has nearly 95,000 distinct CDR3 sequences, roughly a fifth appearing once. Documented time point: blood at routine non-recurrence follow-up after resection. Specimen: PBMCs, collected at follow-up. The source is a male donor with early-stage non-small cell lung cancer.

V gene TRBV7-8 combines with J gene TRBJ1-6, with TRBD1 identical over 9 bases. Trimming removed 5 bases from V and 4 bases from J; junction bases left unmatched: 9. Germline CDR1 reads SGHVS; CDR2 reads FQNEAQ. CDR3 length equals 17 residues. The CDR3 region is CASSPKTGGWYNSPLHF. The CDR3 DNA is TGTGCCAGCAGCCCAAAGACAGGGGGTTGGTATAATTCACCCCTCCACTTT.

In this sample, this clonotype turned up once. The chain links TRBV6-5 to TRBJ1-5; TRBD1 might be the D (6 bases). V was trimmed by 6 bases and J by 3 bases, leaving 15 bases between them. Germline loops: CDR1 MNHEY, CDR2 SVGAGI. The CDR3 totals 15 residues. The CDR3 nucleotides are TGTGCCAGCAGCCCGCAGGGGAACCTCAATCAGCCCCAGCATTTT. This translates into CASSPQGNLNQPQHF.

The chain combines TRBV5-1 with TRBJ2-5, with a possible D match to TRBD2 (5 bases). The germline CDR1 and CDR2 sequences are SGHRS and YFSETQ. The germline V and J ends were trimmed by 5 bases and 4 bases, with 18 bases remaining between them. This CDR3 is built from 15 residues. The DNA of the CDR3 is TGCGCCAGCAGTCAAGCCGGGCTTGAGGGAGAGACCCAGTACTTC. This codes for CASSQAGLEGETQYF. The full variable domain, with the rest looked up from reference TRBV5-1 and TRBJ2-5, is KAGVTQTPRYLIKTRGQQVTLSCSPISGHRSVSWYQQTPGQGLQFLFEYFSETQRNKGNFPGRFSGRQFSNSRSEMNVSTLELGDSALYLCASSQAGLEGETQYFGPGTRLLVL.

V is TRBV29-1 and J is TRBJ2-5; TRBD2 matches 8 bases. Germline assignment: CDR1 SQVTM and CDR2 ANQGSEA. V trimming: 2 bases; J trimming: 4 bases; junction bases outside the gene matches: 6. The CDR3 length is 14 residues. CDR3 residues: CSVERRGELETQYF. Here the CDR3 DNA reads TGCAGCGTTGAAAGGCGGGGGGAGTTAGAGACCCAGTACTTC. The whole variable domain, filled in from reference TRBV29-1 and TRBJ2-5, reads SAVISQKPSRDICQRGTSLTIQCQVDSQVTMMFWYRQQPGQSLTLIATANQGSEATYESGFVIDKFPISRPNLTFSTLTVSNMSPEDSSIYLCSVERRGELETQYFGPGTRLLVL.

This rearrangement joins TRBV29-1 to TRBJ1-2; D remains ambiguous. The germline V gene encodes CDR1 SQVTM and CDR2 ANQGSEA. V lost 2 bases, J lost 6 bases, and 4 bases lay in between. CDR3 length: 10 amino acids. This CDR3 is CSVEHDGYTF. CDR3 sequence (DNA): TGCAGCGTTGAACATGATGGCTACACCTTC.

This clonotype has more than one count but fewer than ten. The chain employs TRBV5-4 and TRBJ2-2; 12 nucleotides line up with TRBD1. Trimming cost V 4 bases and J 6 bases; bases outside gene matches: 13. Germline CDR1 SGHNT, CDR2 YYREEE (reference sequence). The CDR3 extends over 18 amino acids. As DNA, the CDR3 is TGTGCCAGCAGCCGTGCCGGGACAGGGGGCGCTGACGCCGGGGAGCTGTTTTTT. Amino acids: CASSRAGTGGADAGELFF.

This chain connects TRBV12-3 or TRBV12-4 to TRBJ2-2; TRBD1 matches 7 bases. The CDR3 loop spans 14 amino acids. V was pared by 6 bases and J by 7 bases, with 8 bases of the junction left unmatched. The CDR3 loop reads CASRNTGESGELFF. CDR3 sequence (DNA): TGTGCCAGCAGGAACACAGGGGAAAGCGGGGAGCTGTTTTTT.

The table lists this clonotype with a few counts. The chain couples TRBV20-1 to TRBJ2-7; no clear D gene. Trimming left V 5 bases short and J 4 bases short, with 9 bases between. The CDR3 runs to 11 residues. Germline V gene lookup returns CDR1 DFQATT and CDR2 SNEGSKA (reference sequence). The chain's CDR3 is CSALDGYEQYF. The CDR3 DNA is TGCAGTGCTTTGGACGGTTACGAGCAGTACTTC.

This clonotype has a handful of counts. The chain is built from TRBV7-2 and TRBJ1-1, with D maybe TRBD1 (5 bases). There are 15 residues in the CDR3. In germline, CDR1 is SGHTA, CDR2 FQGNSA. V gave up 2 bases and J gave up 4 bases, with 14 bases separating them. Here the CDR3 DNA reads TGTGCCAGCAGCTTACGCGGTCAGGGTGGCACTGAAGCTTTCTTT. It codes for CASSLRGQGGTEAFF.

This clonotype appeared many times. V usage is TRBV6-6 and J usage is TRBJ1-5; 10 nucleotides align to TRBD1. The CDR3 has 19 residues. Losses at the gene ends were 0 bases for V and 4 bases for J; bases not matched to a gene: 12. The germline V gene encodes CDR1 MNHNY and CDR2 SVGAGI (reference sequence). CDR3 loop: CASSYSPGTGVLGNQPQHF. The CDR3 DNA reads TGTGCCAGCAGTTACTCGCCCGGGACAGGGGTCCTCGGGAATCAGCCCCAGCATTTT.

V usage is TRBV18 and J usage is TRBJ1-5, with TRBD1 matching 11 bases. The CDR3 is 16 amino acids. Germline CDR1 is KGHSH and CDR2 is LQKENI. The J segment lost 1 base and the V segment lost 3 bases, leaving 2 bases of the junction unmatched. The CDR3 DNA follows: TGTGCCAGCTCACCCGGGACAGGGGGGAGCAATCAGCCCCAGCATTTT. Protein: CASSPGTGGSNQPQHF. Filled out from reference TRBV18 and TRBJ1-5, the complete variable domain reads NAGVMQNPRHLVRRRGQEARLRCSPMKGHSHVYWYRQLPEEGLKFMVYLQKENIIDESGMPKERFSAEFPKEGPSILRIQQVVRGDSAAYFCASSPGTGGSNQPQHFGDGTRLSIL.

This clonotype has only a few counts. The chain employs TRBV20-1 and TRBJ2-7; D might be TRBD2 (6 bases). This CDR3 region has 12 residues. Trimming pared 6 bases from V and 1 base from J, leaving 10 bases between. CDR1 is DFQATT, CDR2 SNEGSKA, per germline (reference sequence). The CDR3 DNA reads TGCAGTGCGGGAGGTACGTCCTACGAGCAGTACTTC. Its protein is CSAGGTSYEQYF.

This clonotype was observed many times. V and J are TRBV25-1 and TRBJ2-3; 10 bases are a match to TRBD2. CDR1 is MGHDK, CDR2 SYGVNS, per germline. This CDR3 is 19 amino acids long. V gave up 3 bases and J gave up 4 bases; unmatched junction bases: 16. The CDR3 DNA follows: TGTGCCAGCAGTGACGACCTAGCGGGAGAAGGCTCAGGTCCAGATACGCAGTATTTT. It is translated as CASSDDLAGEGSGPDTQYF.

This clonotype was detected a few times. This chain links TRBV3-1 with TRBJ2-7, with 7 bases identical to TRBD1. The length of the CDR3 is 19 residues. CDR1 LGHDT and CDR2 YNNKEL come from the germline V gene (reference sequence). The ends lost 1 base at V and 2 bases at J; junction bases unmatched: 17. CDR3 residues: CASSQVISGGEKEAYEQYV. CDR3 coding DNA: TGTGCCAGCAGCCAAGTAATTTCAGGGGGAGAGAAAGAAGCCTACGAGCAGTACGTC.